In this sample, the clone carrying this T cell receptor beta chain is medium-sized. No antigen is known for it. Original processing methods: Built for papillary thyroid cancer, a distant-metastasis classifier drew on CDR3 differences across clinicopathological groups. TCRdb ran MiXCR on the PCR reads. These V and J calls rely on TCRdb rather than the paper's analysis. The repertoire includes over 12,000 clones, over 25% of them detected once, and roughly a fifth sits in the top ten. With 1 base removed from V and 5 bases from J, the gap between germline ends came to 18 bases. Germline V gene sequence: CDR1 SGHRS, CDR2 YFSETQ. The CDR3 spans 16 residues. The entire patient cohort was treatment-naive prior to thyroid surgery. The entry originates in a study of metastatic and nonmetastatic thyroid tumors. Whole-study findings and limits: Malignant tumors reportedly showed significantly higher TCR beta diversity than benign nodules in both blood and tumor.

The sequence came from a female donor with papillary thyroid cancer or a benign thyroid nodule (not recorded which). Some clones in this sample may be carry-over from other donors' samples. The genes are TRBV5-1 and TRBJ1-1; possible D gene TRBD1, 5 bases. Source material: tumor tissue. This CDR3 reads CASSLRGRRGATEAFF. For the CDR3, the DNA is TGCGCCAGCAGCTTGAGGGGAAGGCGGGGAGCAACTGAAGCTTTCTTT.